This T cell receptor (beta chain) derives from a study of identical twins. TCRdb recomputed calls from the 5' RACE reads with MiXCR, one row per CDR3 protein. The sample contains approximately 500,000 distinct CDR3 sequences, approximately 25% of which appear only once. CDR3 length equals 18 residues. Germline CDR1 SNHLY, CDR2 FYNNEI. V lost 10 bases, J lost 0 bases, and 15 bases stayed unmatched. These data are also associated with another study on T cells expressing NK-cell markers.

V usage is TRBV2 and J usage is TRBJ2-7; the match to TRBD2 covers 13 bases. This clonotype originated in a woman younger than 35 in good health. Sequencing input: CD4+ T cells sorted from blood. The DNA for the CDR3 is TGTGCCATCACCAAAGACCCGGGACTAGCGGGGAACTCCTACGAGCAGTACTTC. This translates into CAITKDPGLAGNSYEQYF. Variable domain in full (rest from reference TRBV2 and TRBJ2-7): EPEVTQTPSHQVTQMGQEVILRCVPISNHLYFYWYRQILGQKVEFLVSFYNNEISEKSEIFDDQFSVERPDGSNFTLKIRSTKLEDSAMYFCAITKDPGLAGNSYEQYFGPGTRLTVT.